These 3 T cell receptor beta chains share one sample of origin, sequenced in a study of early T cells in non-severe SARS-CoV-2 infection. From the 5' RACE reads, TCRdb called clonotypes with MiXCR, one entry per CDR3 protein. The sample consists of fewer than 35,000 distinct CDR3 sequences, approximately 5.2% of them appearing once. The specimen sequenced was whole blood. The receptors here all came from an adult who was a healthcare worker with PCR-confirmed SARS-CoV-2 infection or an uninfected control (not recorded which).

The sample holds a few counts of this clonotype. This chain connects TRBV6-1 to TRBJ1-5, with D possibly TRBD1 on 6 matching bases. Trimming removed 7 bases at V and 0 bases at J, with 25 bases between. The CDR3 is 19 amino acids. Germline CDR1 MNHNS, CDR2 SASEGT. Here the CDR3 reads CASTAPTGRGLASNQPQHF. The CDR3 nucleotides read TGTGCCAGCACAGCCCCGACAGGTAGAGGACTCGCTAGCAATCAGCCCCAGCATTTT.

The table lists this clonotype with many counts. CDR3 residues: CSASPMTSGQETQYF. The CDR3, as DNA: TGCAGTGCTAGTCCAATGACTAGCGGTCAAGAGACCCAGTACTTC. The J gene is TRBJ2-5, the V gene TRBV20-1; 9 nucleotides match TRBD2. The germline V gene has CDR1 DFQATT and CDR2 SNEGSKA (reference sequence). The V segment lost 3 bases and the J segment 2 bases; nucleotides outside the gene matches: 7. The CDR3 length is 15 residues.

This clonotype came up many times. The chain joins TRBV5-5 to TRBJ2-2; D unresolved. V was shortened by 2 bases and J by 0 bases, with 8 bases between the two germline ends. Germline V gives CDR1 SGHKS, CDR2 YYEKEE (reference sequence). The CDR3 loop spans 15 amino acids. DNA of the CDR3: TGTGCCAGCAGCTTTTCCAGACCGAACACCGGGGAGCTGTTTTTT. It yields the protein CASSFSRPNTGELFF.